The 28 T cell receptor beta chains given below trace back to one sample, sequenced in a study of OX40 agonist ivuxolimab in advanced cancers. Library preparation employed the immunoSEQ multiplex PCR assay. TCRdb holds this immuneACCESS table with in-frame rearrangements only. Some clones are missing; in checked studies, unresolved V genes explain under half, and the rest has no known cause. This sample holds nearly 60,000 clones; 88% were observed only once. The ten biggest clones cover over 3% of the sample. This material consisted of CD4+ or CD8+ T cells sorted from blood, taken in a trial of the OX40 agonist ivuxolimab. These receptors were taken from an adult with an advanced solid tumor such as melanoma, head and neck, liver or kidney cancer.

This chain joins TRBV6-1 and TRBJ1-2, with D possibly being TRBD1 (5 bases). Germline V lookup: CDR1 MNHNS, CDR2 SASEGT. V was clipped by 3 bases and J by 1 base, with 6 bases between them. CDR3 length: 13 amino acids. As DNA, the CDR3 is TGTGCCAGCAGTGAGACAGTTAACTATGGCTACACCTTC. Amino acids: CASSETVNYGYTF.

The chain carries TRBV6-6 and TRBJ1-1; 7 bases align to TRBD1. Germline-derived CDR1 and CDR2 are MNHNY and SVGAGI (reference sequence). The CDR3 length is 15 residues. V gave up 6 bases and J gave up 6 bases; unmatched junction bases: 13. The CDR3 is CASRNWDSNNSEAFF. CDR3 coding DNA: TGTGCCAGCAGGAACTGGGACAGTAATAACTCTGAAGCTTTCTTT.

This CDR3 is CASSSQGSGYGYTF. The CDR3 DNA is TGTGCCAGCAGCTCACAGGGGAGCGGCTATGGCTACACCTTC. The chain employs TRBV11-2 and TRBJ1-2; 7 bases line up with TRBD1. There are 14 residues in the CDR3. Germline V gene lookup returns CDR1 SGHAT and CDR2 FQNNGV. V shed 4 bases and J 4 bases; nucleotides not matched to a gene: 6.

This chain joins TRBV9 and TRBJ1-2; D is ambiguous. V shed 0 bases and J shed 6 bases, with 15 bases lying between them. Per germline, CDR1 SGDLS and CDR2 YYNGEE. The CDR3 contains 15 residues. In DNA form, the CDR3 reads TGTGCCAGCAGCGTAGCCGGGGATGGGAAGAATGGCTACACCTTC. Its protein is CASSVAGDGKNGYTF.

V gene TRBV5-4 combines with J gene TRBJ1-4; TRBD1 is a possible D gene (6 bases). CDR3 length: 15 residues. V was trimmed by 0 bases and J by 8 bases, leaving 14 bases between them. Germline CDR1 SGHNT, CDR2 YYREEE (reference sequence). CDR3 loop: CASSLGGRGSEKLFF. The CDR3 bases are TGTGCCAGCAGCTTGGGTGGCAGGGGAAGCGAAAAACTGTTTTTT.

V gene TRBV2 combines with J gene TRBJ1-3; D gene ambiguous. V dropped 7 bases and J dropped 0 bases, with 13 bases sitting between them. Germline CDR1 SNHLY, CDR2 FYNNEI. CDR3 length equals 15 residues. The CDR3 region is CASTRIFDSGNTIYF. In nucleotides, the CDR3 is TGTGCCAGCACCCGGATCTTCGACTCTGGAAACACCATATATTTT.

This sequence joins TRBV5-1 and TRBJ2-7; 9 nucleotides align to TRBD2. The CDR3 contains 16 residues. CDR1 is SGHRS and CDR2 is YFSETQ in the germline V gene. V dropped 0 bases and J dropped 2; count of bases not matched to a gene: 6. The CDR3 loop reads CASSLGPAGGAYEQYF. The CDR3 nucleotides are TGCGCCAGCAGCTTGGGTCCAGCGGGAGGTGCCTACGAGCAGTACTTC.

The V call is TRBV5-1, the J call TRBJ2-2, with TRBD2 as a possible D gene (6 bases). V was pared by 3 bases and J by 6 bases, with 12 bases between. CDR1 is SGHRS and CDR2 is YFSETQ in the germline V gene. The CDR3 loop spans 14 amino acids. For the CDR3, the DNA is TGCGCCAGCAGCTCGCCGGGAGTCCCCGGGGAGCTGTTTTTT. It is translated as CASSSPGVPGELFF. The full variable domain, in which reference TRBV5-1 and TRBJ2-2 provide the parts outside the CDR3, is KAGVTQTPRYLIKTRGQQVTLSCSPISGHRSVSWYQQTPGQGLQFLFEYFSETQRNKGNFPGRFSGRQFSNSRSEMNVSTLELGDSALYLCASSSPGVPGELFFGEGSRLTVL.

This clone was seen just once. The V and J genes are TRBV7-2 and TRBJ1-5, with D unclear. V was pared by 4 bases and J by 3 bases, with 4 bases between. The CDR3 has 12 amino acids. CDR1 and CDR2 from the germline V gene are SGHTA and FQGNSA. The CDR3 here is CASSSYNQPQHF. CDR3 nucleotide sequence: TGTGCCAGCAGCTCCTACAATCAGCCCCAGCATTTT.

The chain recombines TRBV4-2 with TRBJ2-1, with D possibly called TRBD1 or TRBD2 (6 bases each). The length of the CDR3 is 13 residues. V lost 1 base and J lost 14, with 15 bases in between. Germline CDR1 LGHNA, CDR2 YNFKEQ. The CDR3 DNA sequence: TGTGCCAGCAGCCAAGGAGAGGGGGGACAAGAGTTCTTC. Its translation is CASSQGEGGQEFF.

About this clone itself: Other DNA sequences in the sample encode the same CDR3. The chain carries TRBV9 and TRBJ2-3, with D perhaps TRBD2 (6 bases). This CDR3 is 15 amino acids long. Deletions cut 0 bases from V and 2 bases from J, with 10 bases between. CDR1 is SGDLS and CDR2 is YYNGEE in the germline V gene. The CDR3, as DNA: TGTGCCAGCAGCGTAGGGCGCGGGGTCACAGATACGCAGTATTTT. Translated, it gives CASSVGRGVTDTQYF.

The chain joins TRBV5-6 to TRBJ1-5; 11 bases line up with TRBD1. There are 17 residues in the CDR3. CDR1 SGHDT and CDR2 YYEEEE come from the germline V gene. The ends lost 3 bases at V and 3 bases at J; junction bases unmatched: 8. The CDR3, as DNA: TGTGCCAGCAGCTATGGTGGACAGGGGGCCCCCAATCAGCCCCAGCATTTT. It specifies CASSYGGQGAPNQPQHF.

The CDR3 sequence: CASSPRGVEQYF. CDR3 in DNA: TGTGCCAGCAGCCCCCGGGGAGTTGAGCAGTACTTC. The chain carries TRBV7-2 and TRBJ2-7; tentatively, D is TRBD2 (5 bases). From germline, CDR1 is SGHTA and CDR2 FQGNSA. The length of the CDR3 is 12 residues. The V end lost 5 bases, the J end lost 7 bases, and 12 bases lay between the germline ends.

The chain carries TRBV18 and TRBJ2-1; 7 bases are shared with TRBD1. The germline CDR1 and CDR2 sequences are KGHSH and LQKENI. The V segment lost 6 bases and the J segment 4 bases; nucleotides outside the gene matches: 9. The CDR3 sequence is 15 residues long. DNA of the CDR3: TGTGCCAGCTCCCTCGGGACAGAGACTTACAATGAGCAGTTCTTC. Its translation: CASSLGTETYNEQFF.

This chain connects TRBV10-1 to TRBJ2-5; D gene ambiguous. CDR3 size: 13 residues. Germline CDR1 and CDR2: WNHNN and SYGVQD (reference sequence). Between the trimmed V and J ends, which lost 3 bases and 5 bases, there was a span of 10 bases. CDR3 nucleotide sequence: TGCGCCAGCAGTGAAAGGTCCAAGGAGACCCAGTACTTC. Amino acids: CASSERSKETQYF.

DNA for the CDR3: TGCGCCAGCAGCCCTCCCGGGACTAGCGGGAGAGAGACCCAGTACTTC. Translating gives CASSPPGTSGRETQYF. The rearrangement joins TRBV4-1 to TRBJ2-5; 14 nucleotides line up with TRBD2. The CDR3 has 16 amino acids. Per the germline V gene, CDR1 is MGHRA and CDR2 is YSYEKL. Losses at the gene ends were 4 bases for V and 4 bases for J; bases not matched to a gene: 5.

The chain combines TRBV5-4 with TRBJ2-5; 11 positions match TRBD2. The trim removed 0 bases at V and 5 bases at J, leaving 9 bases unmatched. Germline CDR1 reads SGHNT; CDR2 reads YYREEE (reference sequence). The CDR3 sequence is 17 residues long. CDR3 sequence reads: CASSLAGSGRAVETQYF. CDR3 DNA sequence: TGTGCCAGCAGCTTGGCCGGTAGCGGGAGGGCCGTGGAGACCCAGTACTTC. The entire variable domain, with the rest obtained from reference TRBV5-4 and TRBJ2-5, is as follows: ETGVTQSPTHLIKTRGQQVTLRCSSQSGHNTVSWYQQALGQGPQFIFQYYREEENGRGNFPPRFSGLQFPNYSSELNVNALELDDSALYLCASSLAGSGRAVETQYFGPGTRLLVL.

This sequence joins TRBV5-6 and TRBJ2-5; the D gene is possibly TRBD1 (5 bases). Germline V gene sequence: CDR1 SGHDT, CDR2 YYEEEE. This CDR3 contains 13 residues. The ends were cut back, 1 base at V and 6 bases at J, with 10 bases in the middle. DNA of the CDR3: TGTGCCAGCAGCTTGTGGACAACAAAGACCCAGTACTTC. Amino acids: CASSLWTTKTQYF.

The chain links TRBV11-2 to TRBJ2-1, with a possible D match to TRBD2 (6 bases). The CDR3 runs to 15 residues. Trimming left V 7 bases short and J 3 bases short, with 16 bases between. Germline-derived CDR1 and CDR2 are SGHAT and FQNNGV. The CDR3 DNA follows: TGTGCCAGCACCCCTTTGGGCGGGGTCTACAATGAGCAGTTCTTC. This encodes CASTPLGGVYNEQFF.

V and J are TRBV28 and TRBJ1-3; 8 nucleotides align to TRBD1. With V trimmed by 5 bases and J by 8 bases, 8 bases remained unmatched. Germline CDR1 is MDHEN and CDR2 is SYDVKM. The CDR3 covers 14 residues. The CDR3 DNA reads TGTGCCAGCAGTGACAGGGGTGTACGGGACACCATATATTTT. Protein product: CASSDRGVRDTIYF.

This clone has a handful of counts. Compared with germline, one end of the junction differs, possibly owing to a read error. The J gene is TRBJ1-5, the V gene TRBV7-9; D perhaps matches TRBD1 (5 bases). The CDR3 is 12 amino acids. The germline gives CDR1 SEHNR, CDR2 FQNEAQ (reference sequence). CDR3 residues: CASSYEDTKLYF. The CDR3 bases are TGTGCCAGCAGCTACGAGGACACCAAACTGTATTTT. Combining the CDR3 with reference TRBV7-9 and TRBJ1-5 gives the whole variable domain DTGVSQNPRHKITKRGQNVTFRCDPISEHNRLYWYRQTLGQGPEFLTYFQNEAQLEKSRLLSDRFSAERPKGSFSTLEIQRTEQGDSAMYLCASSYEDTKLYFGDGTRLSIL.

V is TRBV2 and J is TRBJ2-7, with 10 nucleotides matching TRBD1. The CDR3 contains 12 residues. Germline trimming cut 10 bases from V and 3 bases from J; bases unmatched to any gene: 3. Germline CDR1 reads SNHLY; CDR2 reads FYNNEI. The CDR3 DNA is TGTGCCACGCGGACAGGGGGCTACGAGCAGTACTTC. Protein: CATRTGGYEQYF.

This clone has more than one count but fewer than ten. The chain employs TRBV19 and TRBJ2-3, with 11 bases that match TRBD1. After removal of 7 bases from V and 4 bases from J, the junction contained 4 bases not matched to a gene. CDR1 and CDR2 (germline): LNHDA, SQIVND (reference sequence). This CDR3 comprises 14 residues. The CDR3 DNA reads TGTGCCAGTAAAGAGGGACAGGGGGCAGATACGCAGTATTTT. Its translation: CASKEGQGADTQYF.

This chain's CDR3 is CASSYTTGGSYNEQFF. The CDR3 nucleotides are TGTGCCAGCAGTTACACGACAGGGGGCTCCTACAATGAGCAGTTCTTC. This rearrangement joins TRBV6-6 to TRBJ2-1, with 9 bases fitting TRBD1. Trimming at V came to 2 bases and at J to 0 bases, leaving 2 bases not matched to a gene. The CDR3 is 16 residues long. In germline, CDR1 is MNHNY, CDR2 SVGAGI (reference sequence).

Only one count was recorded for this clone. DNA of the CDR3: TGTGCCAGCACCCCGACAGAGAACACTGAAGCTTTCTTT. It specifies CASTPTENTEAFF. The chain has TRBV2 and TRBJ1-1; D may be TRBD1 (5 bases). The CDR3 totals 13 residues. Trimming stripped 7 bases from V and 1 base from J, with 10 bases between. Germline V CDR1 and CDR2: SNHLY, FYNNEI.

The chain joins TRBV29-1 to TRBJ1-1, with TRBD1 matching 9 bases. The germline gives CDR1 SQVTM, CDR2 ANQGSEA. Trimming cost V 0 bases and J 6 bases; bases outside gene matches: 2. The CDR3 contains 13 residues. The CDR3 is CSVEETGGAEAFF. The CDR3 DNA reads TGCAGCGTTGAAGAGACAGGGGGTGCTGAAGCTTTCTTT.

This chain joins TRBV25-1 and TRBJ2-5; D is possibly TRBD1 or TRBD2 (7 bases each). The CDR3 loop spans 14 amino acids. Germline CDR1 reads MGHDK; CDR2 reads SYGVNS. The ends were cut back, 6 bases at V and 9 bases at J, with 20 bases in the middle. The CDR3 sequence is CASRDRAGATPQYF. The DNA of the CDR3 is TGTGCCAGCAGAGACAGGGCGGGGGCCACACCCCAGTACTTC.

The chain couples TRBV30 to TRBJ1-6; TRBD1 agrees at 9 bases. The CDR3 extends over 15 amino acids. J lost 7 bases, V lost 2 bases, and 6 bases had no gene match. Germline values: CDR1 GTSNPN, CDR2 SVGIG (reference sequence). CDR3: CAWSIGDRVNSPLHF. The DNA for the CDR3 is TGTGCCTGGAGTATTGGGGACAGGGTAAATTCACCCCTCCACTTT.